These T cell receptor beta chains were read from a single sample in a study of blood T cell repertoires in COVID-19. Some clones are missing from TCRdb's copy, which holds only in-frame ones; the method was immunoSEQ multiplex PCR. Among 150,000 or so clones listed, about 72% were seen once. The sequenced sample consisted of peripheral blood. These TCRs come from a woman in her 70s with acute or convalescent COVID-19. The CDR3 runs from the conserved cysteine through the conserved F or W. Each record gives: J gene, V gene, clone size, D gene, CDR3 DNA, CDR3 protein. The D gene is left open where the match is weak. Expanded clones get a size class; other rows say once, few or many, or leave the size out.

j_gene: TRBJ1-4; v_gene: TRBV6-1; abundance: .; d_gene: .; CDR3nt: TGTGCCAGCAGTGAAGTCTACGGGGGACCCCTTTTT; CDR3aa: CASSEVYGGPLF
j_gene: TRBJ1-4; v_gene: TRBV6-6; abundance: .; d_gene: .; CDR3nt: TGTGCCAGCAGTGGTGACAGTGCAACTAATGAAAAACTGTTTTTT; CDR3aa: CASSGDSATNEKLFF
j_gene: TRBJ2-2; v_gene: TRBV19; abundance: .; d_gene: .; CDR3nt: TGTGCCAGTATGGACAGATCGAACACCGGGGAGCTGTTTTTT; CDR3aa: CASMDRSNTGELFF
j_gene: TRBJ2-7; v_gene: TRBV2; abundance: .; d_gene: TRBD1; CDR3nt: TGTGCCAGCAGTGTAAAACAGGGGCCGTACGAGCAGTACTTC; CDR3aa: CASSVKQGPYEQYF
j_gene: TRBJ2-1; v_gene: TRBV10-3; abundance: .; d_gene: TRBD1; CDR3nt: TGTGCCATCAGTAGGACAGGGGGCGCAGTCAATGAGCAGTTCTTC; CDR3aa: CAISRTGGAVNEQFF
j_gene: TRBJ1-2; v_gene: TRBV5-4; abundance: .; d_gene: .; CDR3nt: TGTGCCAGCAGCTTGGGAGGCTCTTACTCCTATGGCTACACCTTC; CDR3aa: CASSLGGSYSYGYTF
j_gene: TRBJ2-1; v_gene: TRBV19; abundance: once; d_gene: TRBD2; CDR3nt: TGTGCCAGTAGTTGGGCAGCGGGAGAGCAGTTCTTC; CDR3aa: CASSWAAGEQFF
j_gene: TRBJ1-3; v_gene: TRBV6-6; abundance: few; d_gene: .; CDR3nt: TGTGCCACAGGGGCCGTCTCTGGAAACACCATATATTTT; CDR3aa: CATGAVSGNTIYF
j_gene: TRBJ1-1; v_gene: TRBV29-1; abundance: .; d_gene: TRBD1; CDR3nt: TGCAGCGCAGGGGCAGGGGGAGGAACTGAAGCTTTCTTT; CDR3aa: CSAGAGGGTEAFF
j_gene: TRBJ1-1; v_gene: TRBV5-6; abundance: few; d_gene: .; CDR3nt: TGTGCCAGCAGCAGGGGTGGTGAAGCTTTCTTT; CDR3aa: CASSRGGEAFF
j_gene: TRBJ1-1; v_gene: TRBV5-6; abundance: once; d_gene: TRBD1; CDR3nt: TGTGCCAGCAGCGATTCGGGACAGGGGTACACTGAAGCTTTCTTT; CDR3aa: CASSDSGQGYTEAFF
j_gene: TRBJ2-6; v_gene: TRBV15; abundance: .; d_gene: TRBD1; CDR3nt: TGTGCCACCAGCAGAGTCACAGGGGCTAATGGGGCCAACGTCCTGACTTTC; CDR3aa: CATSRVTGANGANVLTF
j_gene: TRBJ2-1; v_gene: TRBV15; abundance: .; d_gene: TRBD1; CDR3nt: TGTGCCACCAGCAGGTCCACAGGGGACAATGAGCAGTTCTTC; CDR3aa: CATSRSTGDNEQFF
j_gene: TRBJ2-5; v_gene: TRBV9; abundance: .; d_gene: TRBD2; CDR3nt: TGTGCCAGCAGCGTAGGAACTAGCGGGAGTTGGGAGTACCAAGAGACCCAGTACTTC; CDR3aa: CASSVGTSGSWEYQETQYF
j_gene: TRBJ1-2; v_gene: TRBV5-1; abundance: .; d_gene: TRBD1; CDR3nt: TGCGCCAGCAGCCCCGGGACAGGGGGTTCTGGCTACACCTTC; CDR3aa: CASSPGTGGSGYTF
j_gene: TRBJ2-3; v_gene: TRBV27; abundance: many; d_gene: TRBD2; CDR3nt: TGTGCCAGCAGTTTATCCCGACTAGCGGGATCTAGCACAGATACGCAGTATTTT; CDR3aa: CASSLSRLAGSSTDTQYF